The T cell receptor (beta chain) under discussion was sequenced for a study of control samples from healthy donors and cancer patients. The CDR3 is 15 residues long. Germline loops: CDR1 LGHDT, CDR2 YNNKEL (reference sequence). With 4 bases removed from V and 4 bases from J, the gap between germline ends came to 16 bases. Profiling relied on immunoSEQ multiplex PCR, and the TCRdb table lists in-frame clones only, not all of them. This table holds some 100,000 clones, over 75% found once. Sample: blood. This sequence joins TRBV3-1 (or the pseudogene TRBV3-2) and TRBJ1-1, with D perhaps matching TRBD1 (5 bases). The TCR sequence derives from a human donor in good health. The donor label of this sample is uncertain. CDR3 nucleotides: TGTGCCAGCAGCCCCATTGGAGGGGATGGCACTGAAGCTTTCTTT. Protein: CASSPIGGDGTEAFF.